This TCR beta chain is from a study of immune heterogeneity within non-small cell lung tumors. Across the whole study: Of all tumors, several turned out to be squamous cell carcinomas, about eleven were non-squamous carcinomas and 1 was not otherwise specified.

The germline CDR1 and CDR2 sequences are MNHEY and SMNVEV (reference sequence). With 8 bases removed from V and 4 bases from J, the gap between germline ends came to 18 bases. CDR3 length equals 15 residues. Study observations and caveats: For the most part, the T-cell receptor beta clonotypes present at high frequency were distinct from one individual patient to the next. Identical dominant CDR3 beta clonotypes spanned tumor sites within a patient, beside site-unique high-frequency clones. Local T-cell clonality tracked moderately but significantly with local tumor mutational burden, giving an R of approximately 0.34.

The authors used roughly 0.55 ug of bulk tumor genomic DNA per sample as template. Collection of several biopsies per primary tumor, spaced far apart, took place during surgery. The study enrolled patients with untreated, newly diagnosed non-small cell lung cancer who underwent curative surgery. Multiplex PCR employing 32 V and 13 J primers generated amplicons of the TCR beta CDR3. TCRdb fed the multiplex PCR reads into MiXCR, producing one record per CDR3 protein. The data show a few thousand distinct CDR3 sequences, with around 19% seen just once and around 4.1% held by the top ten. By sample fraction, this clonotype is medium-sized. As yet, its antigen is unknown.

This chain connects TRBV27 to TRBJ1-5, with no clear D. Sample: lung tumor tissue. This clonotype originated in a man between 35 and 55 years old with non-small cell lung cancer. The CDR3 DNA sequence: TGTGCCAGCCGGATCGACGGACTCCTTAATCAGCCCCAGCATTTT. This translates into CASRIDGLLNQPQHF.